Below, 26 T cell receptor beta chains from the same sample are listed, as sequenced in a study of blood T cell repertoires in COVID-19. Clones were sequenced by immunoSEQ multiplex PCR, and TCRdb holds only the in-frame ones, with some missing. The sample has around 71,000 clones, 86% seen once. The sequenced sample consisted of peripheral blood. The receptors here all came from a woman aged 55-70 years with acute or convalescent COVID-19.

The chain uses TRBV28 and TRBJ1-2; 9 positions agree with TRBD1. Unmatched junction bases numbered 7, after V lost 5 bases and J lost 3 bases. The CDR3 length is 15 residues. Germline V CDR1 and CDR2: MDHEN, SYDVKM. The CDR3 region has the DNA TGTGCCAGCAGTCCGGGGGACAGGGATGACTATGGCTACACCTTC. It is translated as CASSPGDRDDYGYTF.

The CDR3 DNA reads TGTGCCAGTAGTACCCGCGGGGGGCTGGGTTCACCCCTCCACTTT. Residues: CASSTRGGLGSPLHF. The J gene is TRBJ1-6, the V gene TRBV19, with D possibly TRBD1 on 6 matching bases. The germline V gene has CDR1 LNHDA and CDR2 SQIVND (reference sequence). There are 15 residues in the CDR3. Deletions cut 4 bases from V and 9 bases from J, with 16 bases between.

This clone came up once. The chain combines TRBV11-1 with TRBJ2-1; 12 nucleotides agree with TRBD2. Losses at the gene ends were 5 bases for V and 3 bases for J; bases not matched to a gene: 5. Germline assignment: CDR1 SGHAT and CDR2 FQDESV (reference sequence). This CDR3 is built from 16 residues. The CDR3 DNA sequence: TGTGCCAGCAGCCCCCAGACTAGCGGGGGCTACAATGAGCAGTTCTTC. Encoded protein: CASSPQTSGGYNEQFF.

The chain recombines TRBV2 with TRBJ1-5; no clear D gene. The CDR3 covers 14 residues. CDR1 and CDR2 from the germline V gene are SNHLY and FYNNEI. V lost 6 bases to trimming and J lost 0 bases, with 9 bases between them. The CDR3 reads CASRHDYSNQPQHF. The CDR3 region has the DNA TGTGCCAGCAGACATGACTATAGCAATCAGCCCCAGCATTTT.

This clone was observed once. The chain is built from TRBV7-3 and TRBJ2-1; TRBD1 matches 8 bases. Germline CDR1 SGHTA, CDR2 FQGTGA. The J segment lost 6 bases and the V segment lost 5 bases, leaving 6 bases of the junction unmatched. The CDR3 contains 14 residues. CDR3 loop: CASSPRQGSNEQFF. The CDR3 nucleotides are TGTGCCAGCAGCCCCCGACAGGGGAGCAATGAGCAGTTCTTC.

The rearrangement uses TRBV7-9 and TRBJ1-3; 8 bases map to TRBD1. Germline lookup yields CDR1 SEHNR and CDR2 FQNEAQ (reference sequence). The CDR3 covers 16 residues. J was trimmed by 2 bases and V by 7 bases; bases with no gene match: 10. The CDR3 is CASTGQGLVAGNTIYF. Here the CDR3 DNA reads TGTGCCAGCACCGGACAGGGTTTGGTAGCTGGAAACACCATATATTTT.

The chain links TRBV27 to TRBJ2-7; 7 positions match TRBD2. Germline CDR1 and CDR2: MNHEY and SMNVEV (reference sequence). The V segment lost 4 bases and the J segment 2 bases; nucleotides outside the gene matches: 17. The CDR3 is made up of 18 amino acids. In nucleotides, the CDR3 is TGTGCCAGCAGTTCCTTCGCGGGACTATGGAGTGGCCCCTACGAGCAGTACTTC. It is translated as CASSSFAGLWSGPYEQYF.

J is TRBJ1-6 and V is TRBV5-4, with a weak D call TRBD1 (6 bases). Trimming stripped 3 bases from V and 6 bases from J, with 25 bases between. CDR1 is SGHNT, CDR2 YYREEE, per germline (reference sequence). CDR3 length equals 19 residues. DNA for the CDR3: TGTGCCAGCAGCTGGAGTCCCGGGGGGGCCGCTTGGGGTAATTCACCCCTCCACTTT. Protein product: CASSWSPGGAAWGNSPLHF.

This clone was recorded once. J is TRBJ1-6 and V is TRBV19, with TRBD1 as a possible D gene (6 bases). V lost 8 bases to trimming and J lost 7 bases, with 18 bases between them. CDR1 and CDR2 from the germline V gene are LNHDA and SQIVND (reference sequence). The CDR3 runs 15 residues. DNA of the CDR3: TGTGCCAGTTGCGTAGGACAGAGGCAAAATTCACCCCTCCACTTT. It is translated as CASCVGQRQNSPLHF.

This clone was detected a few times. This chain joins TRBV20-1 and TRBJ2-5; D is undetermined. Germline CDR1 DFQATT, CDR2 SNEGSKA (reference sequence). The CDR3 consists of 10 residues. Trimming cost V 5 bases and J 4 bases, with 5 bases left between them. The CDR3: CSALGETQYF. Written as DNA, the CDR3 is TGCAGTGCTCTAGGAGAGACCCAGTACTTC.

This clone was picked up one time. This chain links TRBV6-2 or TRBV6-3 with TRBJ2-2; possible D gene TRBD2, 6 bases. The length of the CDR3 is 15 residues. Looked up from germline, CDR1 is MNHEY and CDR2 is SVGEGT. Between the trimmed V and J ends, which lost 5 bases and 7 bases, there was a span of 17 bases. CDR3 bases: TGTGCCAGCAGTCTAAGCGGCGGGGCTTTCGGGGAGCTGTTTTTT. This gives the protein CASSLSGGAFGELFF.

The chain combines TRBV10-3 with TRBJ1-5, with D unclear. The V and J ends lost 4 bases and 2 bases respectively, with 6 bases between them. This CDR3 has 13 residues. In germline, CDR1 is ENHRY, CDR2 SYGVKD. DNA for the CDR3: TGTGCCATCAGTGTCGAGGGCAATCAGCCCCAGCATTTT. This encodes CAISVEGNQPQHF.

The chain employs TRBV28 and TRBJ1-2, with TRBD1 matching over 10 bases. The germline V gene has CDR1 MDHEN and CDR2 SYDVKM. V shed 5 bases, J shed 6 bases, and the junction held 12 bases outside the gene matches. The CDR3 runs to 16 residues. The CDR3 sequence is CASSNGAPGQGNGYTF. The DNA of the CDR3 is TGTGCCAGCAGTAATGGGGCCCCGGGACAGGGGAATGGCTACACCTTC.

J is TRBJ2-1 and V is TRBV7-8; D gene uncertain. Germline CDR1 SGHVS, CDR2 FQNEAQ. The CDR3 has 15 residues. V was cut by 1 base and J by 7 bases, with 14 bases left in between. The chain's CDR3 is CASSLGRRGKNEQFF. CDR3 nucleotides: TGTGCCAGCAGCTTAGGTCGTAGAGGTAAGAATGAGCAGTTCTTC.

This clone was recorded only once. J is TRBJ1-5 and V is TRBV10-3; D uncertain. With 4 bases removed from V and 4 bases from J, the gap between germline ends came to 8 bases. The CDR3 has 13 residues. Germline assignment: CDR1 ENHRY and CDR2 SYGVKD. The CDR3 DNA reads as TGTGCCATCAGTGGAACAGATAATCAGCCCCAGCATTTT. Amino acid sequence: CAISGTDNQPQHF.

The CDR3 DNA reads TGTGCCAGTACCCTGGGACTAGCGGGAGTCAATGAGCAGTTCTTC. Protein sequence: CASTLGLAGVNEQFF. V and J are TRBV19 and TRBJ2-1; 14 bases match TRBD2. Germline V lookup: CDR1 LNHDA, CDR2 SQIVND (reference sequence). Unmatched junction bases numbered 5, after V lost 7 bases and J lost 6 bases. The CDR3 is made up of 15 amino acids.

This CDR3 is CASSTGQKNTEAFF. The CDR3 DNA follows: TGTGCCAGCAGCACGGGACAAAAGAACACTGAAGCTTTCTTT. V gene TRBV7-3 combines with J gene TRBJ1-1; TRBD1 is a possible D gene (6 bases). Germline V gives CDR1 SGHTA, CDR2 FQGTGA. V was cut by 5 bases and J by 1 base, with 11 bases left in between. There are 14 residues in the CDR3.

The V gene is TRBV30, the J gene TRBJ2-7; maybe TRBD1 (5 bases). CDR3 length: 12 residues. CDR1 is GTSNPN, CDR2 SVGIG, per germline (reference sequence). The ends were cut back, 8 bases at V and 3 bases at J, with 14 bases in the middle. For the CDR3, the DNA is TGTGCCGGCAGGGTTTCTAGCTACGAGCAGTACTTC. This gives the protein CAGRVSSYEQYF.

V and J are TRBV1 and TRBJ2-2; TRBD1 is the table's D call and was not checked against the DNA. TRBV1 is deemed a pseudogene. CDR3 length: 16 amino acids. The CDR3, as DNA: TGCACCAGCGCCTGGGGAAGACAGGGGGGAGACGGGGAGCTGTTTTTT. Translating gives CTSAWGRQGGDGELFF.

The genes are TRBV7-9 and TRBJ1-2; perhaps TRBD1 as D (5 bases). The V gene lost 5 bases and the J gene lost 5 bases, with 15 bases spanning the gap. CDR3 length equals 14 residues. Germline V gene lookup returns CDR1 SEHNR and CDR2 FQNEAQ (reference sequence). The DNA of the CDR3 is TGTGCCAGCAGCCGAGGCGGGGGGTTATATGGCTACACCTTC. It codes for CASSRGGGLYGYTF.

The chain recombines TRBV28 with TRBJ1-1, with D possibly being TRBD1 (5 bases). V was shortened by 8 bases and J by 3 bases, with 10 bases between the two germline ends. The CDR3 spans 12 residues. Per the germline V gene, CDR1 is MDHEN and CDR2 is SYDVKM. DNA of the CDR3: TGTGCCAGCTTCTTAGGGGACACTGAAGCTTTCTTT. Amino acid sequence: CASFLGDTEAFF.

This clone was picked up a small number of times. This chain joins TRBV6-2 or TRBV6-3 and TRBJ1-1; D gene unclear. Trimming left V 5 bases short and J 5 bases short, with 15 bases between. Germline V gene lookup returns CDR1 MNHEY and CDR2 SVGEGT. The CDR3 is 14 residues long. The CDR3: CASSKALTGTEAFF. The CDR3 DNA is TGTGCCAGCAGTAAGGCCCTAACGGGGACTGAAGCTTTCTTT.

The gene calls are TRBV5-6 and TRBJ1-5; 7 bases are shared with TRBD1. CDR3 length: 17 residues. The V gene end was trimmed by 0 bases and the J gene end by 1 base; junction bases not matched to a gene: 7. Germline lookup yields CDR1 SGHDT and CDR2 YYEEEE. In DNA, the CDR3 is TGTGCCAGCAGCTTGGGGACAGGAGCATGGAGCAATCAGCCCCAGCATTTT. It yields the protein CASSLGTGAWSNQPQHF.

This chain joins TRBV6-5 and TRBJ2-7; TRBD2 might be the D (6 bases). V was pared by 0 bases and J by 1 base, with 13 bases between. The germline CDR1 and CDR2 sequences are MNHEY and SVGAGI. This CDR3 has 16 amino acids. The CDR3 region has the DNA TGTGCCAGCAGTTACTCGTTTGAGAGCGGGTCCTACGAGCAGTACTTC. Residues: CASSYSFESGSYEQYF.

The chain is built from TRBV18 and TRBJ1-4; TRBD1 aligns across 8 bases. There are 15 residues in the CDR3. Germline V lookup: CDR1 KGHSH, CDR2 LQKENI. After removal of 1 base from V and 8 bases from J, the junction contained 6 bases not matched to a gene. The CDR3 coding sequence is TGTGCCAGCTCACCACTGGACAGGGAAGGAGAAAAACTGTTTTTT. Translation: CASSPLDREGEKLFF. The complete variable domain, with remaining parts taken from reference TRBV18 and TRBJ1-4, reads NAGVMQNPRHLVRRRGQEARLRCSPMKGHSHVYWYRQLPEEGLKFMVYLQKENIIDESGMPKERFSAEFPKEGPSILRIQQVVRGDSAAYFCASSPLDREGEKLFFGSGTQLSVL.

The V and J genes are TRBV18 and TRBJ2-1; 10 nucleotides align to TRBD2. Germline trimming cut 0 bases from V and 10 bases from J; bases unmatched to any gene: 15. Germline-derived CDR1 and CDR2 are KGHSH and LQKENI. This CDR3 is built from 18 residues. CDR3 DNA: TGTGCCAGCTCACCACCGCAGGGAACTAGCGGGATAGGAAACGAGCAGTTCTTC. Protein sequence: CASSPPQGTSGIGNEQFF.